This T cell receptor beta chain was observed in a study of cytomegalovirus exposure and HLA in healthy donors (dated by TCRdb to 2017 to 2019). Concerning the study at large: According to a later analysis, one platform produced both the 120 validation repertoires and the 730 or so repertoires of the first cohort. To predict cytomegalovirus infection status, the study brought together high-throughput TCR immunosequencing, statistical association of individual TCRs with disease status, and machine learning. The study aimed to test whether cataloging public T cell receptors could reveal signatures of past pathogen exposure. A separate validation cohort of some 130 different subjects was used in addition to the roughly 640-subject first cohort.

As for this clone: Which antigen it targets is not known. The sample holds no much larger clone one base away, and base qualities are not on file.

The junction shows trimming of 0 bases on V and 11 bases on J, and the gene matches do not reach 7 bases of it. The CDR3 starts with the cysteine, ends with the phenylalanine, and has 14 residues. Only the CDR3 DNA is retained, 42 bases long and in frame from the first base. According to the germline V gene, CDR1 reads MNHEY and CDR2 reads SVGAGI. Receptors were amplified or captured by the immunoSEQ multiplex PCR assay. The paper's processing steps were these. To diagnose cytomegalovirus status from the catalog of TCR beta chain sequences, a statistical classification framework was built. This is the immuneACCESS table as TCRdb keeps it, with only in-frame sequences that have V and J called. A part of the clones is gone; compared with another copy, unresolved V genes explain less than half, and the rest is unexplained. That table furnishes V, J and clone size, whereas the DNA furnished D and trimming. This sample is represented by 55,000 to 80,000 clones; about 94% of them were singletons. 1.4% of the sample is taken by the ten largest.

General conclusions and limits of the study: A later analysis found that TCRs clustered in the first cohort also tended to co-occur in the 120 validation repertoires, with more than 90% of cluster scores above 0. The study listed around 160 TCR beta chains as associated with cytomegalovirus. A later analysis had no HLA typing for the validation cohort, so co-occurrence there was scored across all 120 or so repertoires. Most TCR sequences were seen in very few donors, while some public TCRs were found in many individuals. According to the authors, the approach could potentially be generalized to other disease states and immunological phenotypes. In vitro tests confirmed that a few of the cytomegalovirus-associated TCR beta chains recognize cytomegalovirus antigens. The classifier was reported to diagnose cytomegalovirus status with high specificity and sensitivity in both the original cohort and the validation cohort.

The donors belonged to the validation cohort of 90 to 150 subjects, which was separate from the roughly 670-subject first cohort. The TCR sequence derives from a man younger than 30 in good health and CMV-seropositive. Sequenced material: PBMCs. The chain couples TRBV6-5 to TRBJ1-1, with 9 bases in between that match TRBD1. The DNA sequence is given as TGTGCCAGCAGTTACTCGAGTGGGACAGGGTGGGCTTTCTTT. Protein translation: CASSYSSGTGWAFF.